The 26 T cell receptor beta chains in this list originate from one sample, sequenced in a study of glioma-infiltrating T cells after dendritic cell vaccination. Generated by immunoSEQ multiplex PCR, the TCRdb table keeps only in-frame clones and is missing some. The sample includes 3,000 to 4,000 clones, around 93% seen only once; the top ten take around 5.5%. The sample in question was blood, obtained before dendritic cell vaccination. These TCRs come from a human donor with glioblastoma.

The chain combines TRBV19 with TRBJ2-2, with 8 bases lining up with TRBD1. The germline gives CDR1 LNHDA, CDR2 SQIVND (reference sequence). V trimming: 6 bases; J trimming: 3 bases; junction bases outside the gene matches: 9. The CDR3 has 16 residues. Here the CDR3 DNA reads TGTGCCAGTAGCCCAAGGACAGGGATTTACACCGGGGAGCTGTTTTTT. This translates into CASSPRTGIYTGELFF.

This rearrangement joins TRBV19 to TRBJ2-1; 7 bases agree with TRBD1. Germline V gives CDR1 LNHDA, CDR2 SQIVND (reference sequence). V trimming: 4 bases; J trimming: 14 bases; junction bases outside the gene matches: 5. This CDR3 is built from 11 residues. CDR3 DNA sequence: TGTGCCAGTAGTAGACAGGGTAAGGAGTTCTTC. It encodes CASSRQGKEFF. Supplemented by reference TRBV19 and TRBJ2-1, the full variable domain reads DGGITQSPKYLFRKEGQNVTLSCEQNLNHDAMYWYRQDPGQGLRLIYYSQIVNDFQKGDIAEGYSVSREKKESFPLTVTSAQKNPTAFYLCASSRQGKEFFGPGTRLTVL.

By share, this clone counts as large. Other DNA sequences in the sample encode the same CDR3. The genes are TRBV5-5 and TRBJ2-7; no reliable D call. CDR1 and CDR2 from the germline V gene are SGHKS and YYEKEE (reference sequence). This CDR3 contains 12 residues. V gave up 2 bases and J gave up 3 bases, with 6 bases separating them. DNA of the CDR3: TGTGCCAGCAGCTTCTCCGTCTACGAGCAGTACTTC. It translates to CASSFSVYEQYF.

V gene TRBV4-2 combines with J gene TRBJ2-2; D uncertain. This CDR3 comprises 15 residues. The germline V gene encodes CDR1 LGHNA and CDR2 YNFKEQ. The V end lost 2 bases, the J end lost 2 bases, and 9 bases lay between the germline ends. The CDR3 region is CASSQPTGNTGELFF. The CDR3, as DNA: TGTGCCAGCAGCCAACCGACTGGAAACACCGGGGAGCTGTTTTTT.

J is TRBJ1-2 and V is TRBV20-1, with D unclear. The germline gives CDR1 DFQATT, CDR2 SNEGSKA (reference sequence). CDR3 length equals 11 residues. With 3 bases removed from V and 3 bases from J, the gap between germline ends came to 5 bases. CDR3 DNA: TGCAGTGCTAGCGGGGACTATGGCTACACCTTC. It specifies CSASGDYGYTF.

The chain uses TRBV9 and TRBJ2-1, with a tentative D call TRBD2 (6 bases). Per germline, CDR1 SGDLS and CDR2 YYNGEE. The CDR3 sequence is 14 residues long. The V end lost 8 bases, the J end lost 8 bases, and 20 bases lay between the germline ends. The CDR3 loop is CASYWGECSHEQFF. As DNA, the CDR3 is TGTGCCAGTTATTGGGGGGAGTGTAGTCATGAGCAGTTCTTC.

V usage is TRBV28 and J usage is TRBJ2-3, with a tentative D call TRBD1 (5 bases). V shed 5 bases and J shed 2 bases, with 17 bases lying between them. The CDR3 sequence is 16 residues long. Germline CDR1 MDHEN, CDR2 SYDVKM. In DNA form, the CDR3 reads TGTGCCAGCAGTCCCTCCAGGGATCTCTTCACAGATACGCAGTATTTT. Translating it yields CASSPSRDLFTDTQYF.

The rearrangement links TRBV5-4 to TRBJ1-2; 12 positions match TRBD1. The germline V gene encodes CDR1 SGHNT and CDR2 YYREEE (reference sequence). V trimming: 4 bases; J trimming: 8 bases; junction bases outside the gene matches: 6. This CDR3 is built from 14 residues. The CDR3 DNA is TGTGCCAGCAGCGGGGGGGACAGGGGGCTCGGCTACACCTTC. Amino acids: CASSGGDRGLGYTF.

This chain joins TRBV4-1 and TRBJ2-1; D gene uncertain. The CDR3 contains 15 residues. The V gene lost 3 bases and the J gene lost 0 bases, with 9 bases spanning the gap. Germline lookup yields CDR1 MGHRA and CDR2 YSYEKL. The CDR3 reads CASSQISSSYNEQFF. The CDR3 coding sequence is TGCGCCAGCAGCCAGATTTCCAGCTCCTACAATGAGCAGTTCTTC.

This chain links TRBV2 with TRBJ1-5, with TRBD1 identical over 8 bases. V trimming: 5 bases; J trimming: 5 bases; junction bases outside the gene matches: 17. CDR1 and CDR2 from the germline V gene are SNHLY and FYNNEI. CDR3 size: 18 residues. Here the CDR3 reads CASSFILDRGLRHQPQHF. CDR3 coding DNA: TGTGCCAGCAGTTTCATCCTCGACAGGGGATTGAGGCATCAGCCCCAGCATTTT.

V gene TRBV4-3 combines with J gene TRBJ2-1, with TRBD2 matching over 10 bases. Germline CDR1 is LGHNA and CDR2 is YSLEER. The CDR3 is 17 residues long. Trimming removed 0 bases from V and 5 bases from J; junction bases left unmatched: 7. For the CDR3, the DNA is TGCGCCAGCAGCCAAGATGGCTTGACTAGCGGGCACAATGAGCAGTTCTTC. The encoded protein is CASSQDGLTSGHNEQFF.

V gene TRBV5-1 combines with J gene TRBJ2-7, with 7 bases that match TRBD2. The J segment lost 2 bases and the V segment lost 4 bases, leaving 12 bases of the junction unmatched. The CDR3 length is 16 residues. Germline CDR1 SGHRS, CDR2 YFSETQ. The CDR3 sequence: CASSPGGSSGAYEQYF. CDR3 nucleotide sequence: TGCGCCAGCAGCCCTGGCGGGAGCAGCGGGGCCTACGAGCAGTACTTC.

The DNA for the CDR3 is TGTGCCAGCAGCTCCCAGGGGGAGCAAGAGACCCAGTACTTC. As protein: CASSSQGEQETQYF. The chain employs TRBV5-4 and TRBJ2-5; 7 bases are shared with TRBD1. The junction had 4 bases not matched to a gene; V was cut back by 3 bases and J by 2 bases. The germline gives CDR1 SGHNT, CDR2 YYREEE (reference sequence). This CDR3 region has 14 residues.

This chain uses TRBV19 with TRBJ1-4; D remains ambiguous. V lost 3 bases and J 0 bases, leaving 5 bases between the germline ends. CDR3 size: 14 residues. CDR1 and CDR2 from the germline V gene are LNHDA and SQIVND (reference sequence). The CDR3 loop reads CASSIYATNEKLFF. DNA for the CDR3: TGTGCCAGTAGTATCTATGCAACTAATGAAAAACTGTTTTTT.

J is TRBJ1-1 and V is TRBV27; TRBD1 aligns across 7 bases. Trimming at V came to 4 bases and at J to 4 bases, leaving 6 bases not matched to a gene. Germline values: CDR1 MNHEY, CDR2 SMNVEV (reference sequence). This CDR3 spans 14 amino acids. In DNA, the CDR3 is TGTGCCAGCAGTTCTTCCAGGGGGAGCACTGAAGCTTTCTTT. This gives the protein CASSSSRGSTEAFF.

The chain carries TRBV6-1 and TRBJ2-3, with D maybe TRBD2 (6 bases). Trimming left V 6 bases short and J 4 bases short, with 14 bases between. Germline loops: CDR1 MNHNS, CDR2 SASEGT. This CDR3 is built from 14 residues. The CDR3 DNA reads as TGTGCCAGCAGGGTTTTTCGGGAGTCAGATACGCAGTATTTT. Protein sequence: CASRVFRESDTQYF.

This sequence joins TRBV7-6 and TRBJ2-1, with 9 bases lining up with TRBD1. V lost 2 bases, J lost 13 bases, and 6 bases stayed unmatched. CDR3 length: 13 residues. CDR1 and CDR2 from the germline V gene are SGHVS and FNYEAQ. This chain's CDR3 is CASSLYRGQGQFF. The CDR3 DNA is TGTGCCAGCAGCTTATACAGGGGGCAGGGTCAGTTCTTC.

This chain uses TRBV28 with TRBJ1-1; 7 positions match TRBD1. This CDR3 has 11 residues. V shed 5 bases, J shed 12 bases, and the junction held 6 bases outside the gene matches. Per germline, CDR1 MDHEN and CDR2 SYDVKM. The CDR3 region has the DNA TGTGCCAGCAGTACAGACAGGGTAACTTTCTTT. Translated, it gives CASSTDRVTFF.

The chain has TRBV19 and TRBJ2-3; TRBD2 matches at 7 bases. CDR3 length: 15 amino acids. Trimming cost V 5 bases and J 0 bases; bases outside gene matches: 5. Germline CDR1 LNHDA, CDR2 SQIVND (reference sequence). CDR3 bases: TGTGCCAGTAGTCCGGGACTAACGAGCACAGATACGCAGTATTTT. Translated: CASSPGLTSTDTQYF.

This chain connects TRBV6-1 to TRBJ1-3, with D perhaps TRBD1 (5 bases). There are 14 residues in the CDR3. Per germline, CDR1 MNHNS and CDR2 SASEGT. The V and J ends lost 5 bases and 1 base respectively, with 9 bases between them. CDR3 DNA: TGTGCCAGCAGTCTAGGGGATTCTGGAAACACCATATATTTT. Translation gives CASSLGDSGNTIYF.

The CDR3 nucleotides read TGTGCCAGCGGGATTAGGGGACTACTGTACACCGGGGAGCTGTTTTTT. This translates into CASGIRGLLYTGELFF. The V gene is TRBV28, the J gene TRBJ2-2; TRBD2 agrees at 7 bases. V lost 8 bases to trimming and J lost 3 bases; unmatched junction nucleotides: 12. The CDR3 runs to 16 residues. Germline CDR1 is MDHEN and CDR2 is SYDVKM.

CDR3 nucleotides: TGTGCCAGCAGCTTTAGCGGGGTATACGGGGAGCTGTTTTTT. As protein: CASSFSGVYGELFF. J is TRBJ2-2 and V is TRBV7-9, with 8 bases fitting TRBD2. This CDR3 contains 14 residues. Germline V gene lookup returns CDR1 SEHNR and CDR2 FQNEAQ (reference sequence). After removal of 3 bases from V and 7 bases from J, the junction contained 4 bases not matched to a gene.

V usage is TRBV27 and J usage is TRBJ2-7; D is ambiguous. V dropped 6 bases and J dropped 2 bases, with 5 bases sitting between them. The CDR3 runs to 11 residues. From germline, CDR1 is MNHEY and CDR2 SMNVEV (reference sequence). The CDR3 loop is CASSSAYEQYF. DNA for the CDR3: TGTGCCAGCAGCTCCGCCTACGAGCAGTACTTC.

This chain uses TRBV27 with TRBJ1-1; D gene unclear. The CDR3 length is 14 residues. The germline V and J ends were trimmed by 7 bases and 1 base, with 13 bases remaining between them. The germline V gene has CDR1 MNHEY and CDR2 SMNVEV (reference sequence). CDR3 amino acids: CASKWSRGNTEAFF. In DNA form, the CDR3 reads TGTGCCAGCAAATGGTCTCGGGGGAACACTGAAGCTTTCTTT.

V is TRBV28 and J is TRBJ1-2; D perhaps matches TRBD1 (5 bases). The CDR3 spans 13 residues. V lost 4 bases and J lost 9, with 15 bases in between. CDR1 is MDHEN and CDR2 is SYDVKM in the germline V gene. The CDR3 protein is CASSSAQGLRYTF. CDR3 DNA sequence: TGTGCCAGCAGTTCAGCGCAGGGTTTGCGCTACACCTTC.

In nucleotides, the CDR3 is TGTGCCAGCAGCCCGAGCGGTCCCCAAAACAATGAGCAGTTCTTC. Amino acids: CASSPSGPQNNEQFF. The chain is built from TRBV7-2 and TRBJ2-1; tentatively, D is TRBD2 (5 bases). V lost 5 bases and J lost 5, with 16 bases in between. Germline CDR1 is SGHTA and CDR2 is FQGNSA. The CDR3 runs 15 residues. The entire variable domain, with the rest obtained from reference TRBV7-2 and TRBJ2-1, is as follows: GAGVSQSPSNKVTEKGKDVELRCDPISGHTALYWYRQSLGQGLEFLIYFQGNSAPDKSGLPSDRFSAERTGGSVSTLTIQRTQQEDSAVYLCASSPSGPQNNEQFFGPGTRLTVL.